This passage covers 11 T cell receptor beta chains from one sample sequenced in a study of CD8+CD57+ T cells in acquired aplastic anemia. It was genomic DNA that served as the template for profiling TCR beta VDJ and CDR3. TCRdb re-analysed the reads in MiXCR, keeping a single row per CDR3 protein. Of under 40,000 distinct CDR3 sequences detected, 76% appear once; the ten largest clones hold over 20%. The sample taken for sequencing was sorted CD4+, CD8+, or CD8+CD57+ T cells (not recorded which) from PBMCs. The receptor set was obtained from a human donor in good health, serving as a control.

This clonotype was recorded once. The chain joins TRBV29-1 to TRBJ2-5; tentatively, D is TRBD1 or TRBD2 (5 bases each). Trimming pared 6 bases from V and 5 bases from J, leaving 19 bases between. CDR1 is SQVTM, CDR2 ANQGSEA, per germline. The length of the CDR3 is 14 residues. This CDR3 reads CSVRTGQGGETQYF. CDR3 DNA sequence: TGCAGCGTCCGGACGGGGCAGGGCGGTGAGACCCAGTACTTC.

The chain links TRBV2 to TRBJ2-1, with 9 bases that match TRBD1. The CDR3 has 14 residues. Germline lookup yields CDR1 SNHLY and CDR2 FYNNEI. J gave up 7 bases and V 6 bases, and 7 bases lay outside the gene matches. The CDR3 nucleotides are TGTGCCAGCAGACTCGGGACAGGGCTGAATGAGCAGTTCTTC. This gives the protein CASRLGTGLNEQFF.

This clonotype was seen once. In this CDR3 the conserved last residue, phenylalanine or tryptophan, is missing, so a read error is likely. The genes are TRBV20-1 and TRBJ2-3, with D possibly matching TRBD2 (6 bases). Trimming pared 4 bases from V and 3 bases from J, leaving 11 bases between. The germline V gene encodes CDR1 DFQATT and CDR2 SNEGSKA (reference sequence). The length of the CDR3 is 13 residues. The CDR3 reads CSANSEGTDTQYS. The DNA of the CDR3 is TGCAGTGCTAACTCGGAGGGTACAGATACGCAGTATTCT.

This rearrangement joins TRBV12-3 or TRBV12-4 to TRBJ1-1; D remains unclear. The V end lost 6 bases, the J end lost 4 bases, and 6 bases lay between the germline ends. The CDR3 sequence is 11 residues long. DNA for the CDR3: TGTGCCAGCAGGACTGGCACTGAAGCTTTCTTT. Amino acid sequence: CASRTGTEAFF.

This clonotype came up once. This CDR3 reads CASSQGGETEAFF. The CDR3 DNA follows: TGTGCCAGCAGCCAAGGGGGGGAGACTGAAGCTTTCTTT. V and J are TRBV7-3 and TRBJ1-1, with D tentatively TRBD1 (6 bases). V was clipped by 5 bases and J by 5 bases, with 12 bases between them. The CDR3 extends over 13 amino acids. The germline CDR1 and CDR2 sequences are SGHTA and FQGTGA.

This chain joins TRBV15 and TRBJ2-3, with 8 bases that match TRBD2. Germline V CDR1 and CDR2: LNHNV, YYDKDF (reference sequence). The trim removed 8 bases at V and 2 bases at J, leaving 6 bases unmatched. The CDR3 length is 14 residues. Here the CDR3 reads CATRRAGDTDTQYF. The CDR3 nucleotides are TGTGCCACCCGGAGAGCGGGAGACACAGATACGCAGTATTTT. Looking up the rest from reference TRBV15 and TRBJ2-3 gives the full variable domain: DAMVIQNPRYQVTQFGKPVTLSCSQTLNHNVMYWYQQKSSQAPKLLFHYYDKDFNNEADTPDNFQSRRPNTSFCFLDIRSPGLGDTAMYLCATRRAGDTDTQYFGPGTRLTVL.

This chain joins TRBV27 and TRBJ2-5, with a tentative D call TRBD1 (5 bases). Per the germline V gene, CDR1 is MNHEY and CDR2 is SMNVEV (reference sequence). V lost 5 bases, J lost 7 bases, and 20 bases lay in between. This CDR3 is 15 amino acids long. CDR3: CASSTGGAEARTQYF. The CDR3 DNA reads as TGTGCCAGCAGTACCGGTGGGGCTGAGGCCCGGACCCAGTACTTC.

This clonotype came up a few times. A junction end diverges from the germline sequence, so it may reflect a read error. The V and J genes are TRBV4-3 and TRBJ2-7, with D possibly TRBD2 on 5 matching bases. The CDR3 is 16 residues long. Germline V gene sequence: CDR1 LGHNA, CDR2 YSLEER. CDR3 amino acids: CASSPGLAPTSSTAVF. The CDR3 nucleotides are TGCGCCAGCAGCCCTGGCCTAGCTCCTACGAGCAGTACTGCGGTTTTC.

The CDR3 reads CASSTDRRSYEQYF. Written as DNA, the CDR3 is TGTGCCAGCAGTACCGACAGGAGGTCCTACGAGCAGTACTTC. The chain joins TRBV12-3 or TRBV12-4 to TRBJ2-7; TRBD1 might be the D (6 bases). CDR3 length equals 14 residues. Trimming stripped 5 bases from V and 1 base from J, with 12 bases between.

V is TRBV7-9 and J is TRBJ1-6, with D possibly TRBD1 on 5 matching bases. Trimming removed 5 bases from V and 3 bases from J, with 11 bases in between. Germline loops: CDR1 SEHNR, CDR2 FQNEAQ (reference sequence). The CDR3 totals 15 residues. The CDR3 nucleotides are TGTGCCAGCAGCCAAAAGACAGTCTATAATTCACCCCTCCACTTT. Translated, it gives CASSQKTVYNSPLHF.

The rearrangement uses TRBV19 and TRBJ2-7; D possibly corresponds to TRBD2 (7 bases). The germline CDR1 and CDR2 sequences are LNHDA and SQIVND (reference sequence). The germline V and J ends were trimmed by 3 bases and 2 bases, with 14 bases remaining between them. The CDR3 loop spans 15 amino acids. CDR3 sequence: CASSIYGGTTYEQYF. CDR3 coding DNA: TGTGCCAGTAGTATTTACGGGGGGACAACCTACGAGCAGTACTTC.